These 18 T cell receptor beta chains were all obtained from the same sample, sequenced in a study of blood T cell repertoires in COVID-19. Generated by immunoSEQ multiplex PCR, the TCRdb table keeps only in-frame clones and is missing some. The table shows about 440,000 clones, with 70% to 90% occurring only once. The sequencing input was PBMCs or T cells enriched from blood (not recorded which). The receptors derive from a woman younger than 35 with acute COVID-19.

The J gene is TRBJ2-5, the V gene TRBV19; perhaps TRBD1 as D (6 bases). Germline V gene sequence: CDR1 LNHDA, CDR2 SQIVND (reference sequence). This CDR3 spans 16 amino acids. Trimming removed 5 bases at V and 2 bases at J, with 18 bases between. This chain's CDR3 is CASSSRQEISQETQYF. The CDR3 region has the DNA TGTGCCAGTAGTTCAAGACAGGAGATCTCGCAAGAGACCCAGTACTTC.

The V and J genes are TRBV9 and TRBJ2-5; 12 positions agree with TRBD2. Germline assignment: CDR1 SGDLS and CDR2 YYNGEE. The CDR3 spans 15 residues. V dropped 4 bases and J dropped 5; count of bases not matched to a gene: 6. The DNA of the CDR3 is TGTGCCAGCAGCTTACTAGCGGGGGGATTGGAGACCCAGTACTTC. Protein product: CASSLLAGGLETQYF.

The DNA for the CDR3 is TGTGCCAGCAGTTTAGGGGGCTTTGGGCAGTTCTTC. It translates to CASSLGGFGQFF. V usage is TRBV12-3 or TRBV12-4 and J usage is TRBJ2-1, with a possible D match to TRBD1 (5 bases). Trimming took 1 base from V and 12 from J, leaving 10 bases between them. The CDR3 is 12 residues long.

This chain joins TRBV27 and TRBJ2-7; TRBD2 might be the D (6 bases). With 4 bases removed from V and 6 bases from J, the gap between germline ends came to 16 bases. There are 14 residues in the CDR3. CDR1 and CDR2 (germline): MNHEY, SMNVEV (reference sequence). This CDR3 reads CASSSRVGGGEQYF. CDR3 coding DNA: TGTGCCAGCAGTTCTAGGGTGGGGGGTGGCGAGCAGTACTTC.

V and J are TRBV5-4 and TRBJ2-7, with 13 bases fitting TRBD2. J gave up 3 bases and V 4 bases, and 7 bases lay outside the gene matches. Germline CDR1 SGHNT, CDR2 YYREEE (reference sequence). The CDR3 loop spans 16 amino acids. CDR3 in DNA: TGTGCCAGCAGCCAGACTGGGACTAGCGGGATCTACGAGCAGTACTTC. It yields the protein CASSQTGTSGIYEQYF.

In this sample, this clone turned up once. The CDR3 DNA reads as TGTGCCAGCAGCTTAGAGGTGCAGGCTCCTGAAGCTTTCTTT. This translates into CASSLEVQAPEAFF. This sequence joins TRBV7-2 and TRBJ1-1; D gene uncertain. The germline V gene encodes CDR1 SGHTA and CDR2 FQGNSA. The CDR3 is made up of 14 amino acids. Trimming cost V 1 base and J 6 bases, with 12 bases left between them. Full variable domain (rest looked up from reference TRBV7-2 and TRBJ1-1): GAGVSQSPSNKVTEKGKDVELRCDPISGHTALYWYRQSLGQGLEFLIYFQGNSAPDKSGLPSDRFSAERTGGSVSTLTIQRTQQEDSAVYLCASSLEVQAPEAFFGQGTRLTVV.

CDR3 coding DNA: TGTGCCAGCACCAGGGCTGAAGCTTTCTTT. As protein: CASTRAEAFF. This chain joins TRBV6-5 and TRBJ1-1; D may be TRBD1 (5 bases). This CDR3 comprises 10 residues. In germline, CDR1 is MNHEY, CDR2 SVGAGI. Trimming shortened V by 7 bases and J by 6 bases, and 6 bases separated the two germline ends.

Here the CDR3 reads CASKEGPCEAFF. The DNA of the CDR3 is TGTGCCAGCAAGGAGGGGCCCTGTGAAGCTTTCTTT. The V gene is TRBV21-1, the J gene TRBJ1-1. TRBV21-1 is described as a pseudogene. This CDR3 is built from 12 residues.

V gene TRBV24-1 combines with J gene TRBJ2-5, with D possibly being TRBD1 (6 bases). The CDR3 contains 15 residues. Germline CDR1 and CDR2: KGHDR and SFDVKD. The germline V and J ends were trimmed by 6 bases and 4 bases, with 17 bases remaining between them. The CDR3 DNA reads TGTGCCACCAGTCCGGCAGGGGCGGGCGGAGAGACCCAGTACTTC. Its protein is CATSPAGAGGETQYF.

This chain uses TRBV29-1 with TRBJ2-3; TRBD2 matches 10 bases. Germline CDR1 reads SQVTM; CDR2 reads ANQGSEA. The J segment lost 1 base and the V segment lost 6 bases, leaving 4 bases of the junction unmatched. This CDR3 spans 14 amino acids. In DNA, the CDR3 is TGCAGCGTCTCCGGGACTAGCGGCACAGATACGCAGTATTTT. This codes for CSVSGTSGTDTQYF.

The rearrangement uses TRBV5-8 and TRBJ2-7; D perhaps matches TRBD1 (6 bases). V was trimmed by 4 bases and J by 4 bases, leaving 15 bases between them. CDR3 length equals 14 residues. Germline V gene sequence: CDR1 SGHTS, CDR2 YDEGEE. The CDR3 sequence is CASSTGTGIYEQYF. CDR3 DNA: TGTGCCAGCAGCACAGGGACGGGAATTTACGAGCAGTACTTC.

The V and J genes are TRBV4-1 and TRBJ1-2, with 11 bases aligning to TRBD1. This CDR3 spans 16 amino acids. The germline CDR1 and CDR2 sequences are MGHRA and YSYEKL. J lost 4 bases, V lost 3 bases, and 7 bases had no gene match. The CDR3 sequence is CASSHGGDRGAYGYTF. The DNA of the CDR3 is TGCGCCAGCAGCCATGGCGGGGACAGGGGGGCCTATGGCTACACCTTC.

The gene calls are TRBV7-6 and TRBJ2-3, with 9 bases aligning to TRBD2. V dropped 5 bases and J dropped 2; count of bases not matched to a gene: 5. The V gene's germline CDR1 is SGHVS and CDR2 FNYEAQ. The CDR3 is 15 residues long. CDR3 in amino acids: CASSEAGGPTDTQYF. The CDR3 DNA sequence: TGTGCCAGCAGCGAAGCGGGAGGCCCCACAGATACGCAGTATTTT.

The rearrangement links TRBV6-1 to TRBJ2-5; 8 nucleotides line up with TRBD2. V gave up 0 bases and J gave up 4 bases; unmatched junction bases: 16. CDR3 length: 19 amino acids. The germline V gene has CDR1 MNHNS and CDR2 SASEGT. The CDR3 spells CASSEAGVAGQKRGETQYF. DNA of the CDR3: TGTGCCAGCAGTGAAGCGGGCGTAGCGGGACAAAAGAGGGGAGAGACCCAGTACTTC.

The CDR3 DNA reads TGTGCCAGCAGCTTAGCTGCGCCGACAGGGGGCGCCGAGCAGTACTTC. It translates to CASSLAAPTGGAEQYF. The chain employs TRBV7-2 and TRBJ2-7; 10 nucleotides match TRBD1. CDR1 is SGHTA and CDR2 is FQGNSA in the germline V gene. V lost 0 bases and J lost 6; bases outside the gene matches: 8. The CDR3 totals 16 residues.

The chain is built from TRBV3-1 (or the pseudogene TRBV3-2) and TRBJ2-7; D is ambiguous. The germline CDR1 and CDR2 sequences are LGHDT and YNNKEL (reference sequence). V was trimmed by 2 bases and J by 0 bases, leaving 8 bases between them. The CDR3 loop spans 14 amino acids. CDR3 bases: TGTGCCAGCAGCCAATTTGGCAACTCCTACGAGCAGTACTTC. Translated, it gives CASSQFGNSYEQYF.

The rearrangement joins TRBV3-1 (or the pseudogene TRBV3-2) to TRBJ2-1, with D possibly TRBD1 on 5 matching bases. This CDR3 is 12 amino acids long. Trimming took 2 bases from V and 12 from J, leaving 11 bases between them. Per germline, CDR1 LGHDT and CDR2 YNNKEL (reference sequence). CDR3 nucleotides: TGTGCCAGCAGCCAAAACAGGAATTCGCAGTTCTTC. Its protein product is CASSQNRNSQFF.

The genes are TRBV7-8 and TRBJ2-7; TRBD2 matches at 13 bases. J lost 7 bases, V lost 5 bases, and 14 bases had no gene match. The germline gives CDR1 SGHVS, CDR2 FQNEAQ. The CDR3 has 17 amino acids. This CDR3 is CASSRRTSGSQSAEQYF. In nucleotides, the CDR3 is TGTGCCAGCAGCCGAAGGACTAGCGGGAGTCAATCGGCGGAGCAGTACTTC.